This TCR beta chain was found in a study of a mutant IDH1 vaccine in newly diagnosed glioma. With regard to this clone: What it binds is unknown.

Overall study findings and caveats: Pseudoprogression seemed unrelated to changes in top peripheral T cell clonotypes.

The time point was: week 11, during vaccination. Each dose delivered 300 ug of mutant IDH1 20-mer peptide subcutaneously with imiquimod. V was shortened by 6 bases and J by 7 bases, with 18 bases between the two germline ends. Germline assignment: CDR1 KGHSH and CDR2 LQKENI. There are 15 residues in the CDR3. TCRdb's copy holds only in-frame clones and misses some; the assay was immunoSEQ multiplex PCR. The data show some 40,000 clones, with about four fifths seen just once and about 16% held by the top ten. The starting material was peripheral blood mononuclear cells (PBMCs), obtained from a glioma patient whose treatment included an IDH1 peptide vaccine. The receptor's source is a woman aged 25 to 45 with glioma. Some clones in this sample may be carry-over from other donors' samples. J is TRBJ1-4 and V is TRBV18, with D unclear. The CDR3 bases are TGTGCCAGCTCCCCTACACGGACGGTTATTGAAAAACTGTTTTTT. Translated, it gives CASSPTRTVIEKLFF.